A selection of T cell receptor beta chains follows, all from one sample in a study of blood T cell repertoires in COVID-19. The protocol was immunoSEQ multiplex PCR, while the TCRdb copy is restricted to in-frame clones and leaves out a portion. In the table there are approximately 270,000 clones, approximately 85% of which are singletons. The sample taken for sequencing was PBMCs or T cells enriched from blood (not recorded which). The receptors were gathered from a woman between 45 and 60 years old who had recovered from COVID-19. Each CDR3 is given with its conserved first and last residue. Fields, in order: CDR3 protein, CDR3 DNA, clone size, V gene, D gene, J gene. D genes are given only for firm matches. Rows give clone size only sometimes, using once, few, many, or a class for an expanded clone.

CDR3: CASSYGTQAYEQYF
DNA: TGTGCCAGCAGTTACGGGACACAAGCCTACGAGCAGTACTTC
size: .
V: TRBV6-5
D: .
J: TRBJ2-7

CDR3: CASSYSAGEGNEQYF
DNA: TGTGCCAGCAGTTACTCGGCAGGGGAAGGGAACGAGCAGTACTTC
size: .
V: TRBV6-2/TRBV6-3
D: .
J: TRBJ2-7

CDR3: CASSSGGLYGYTF
DNA: TGTGCCAGCAGCTCCGGGGGTCTCTATGGCTACACCTTC
size: few
V: TRBV7-9
D: .
J: TRBJ1-2

CDR3: CASSSGTGGGNVLTF
DNA: TGTGCCAGCAGCTCCGGGACAGGGGGCGGCAACGTCCTGACTTTC
size: .
V: TRBV11-1
D: TRBD1
J: TRBJ2-6

CDR3: CASSYSSPGGNQPQHF
DNA: TGTGCCAGCAGTTACTCCAGCCCAGGGGGCAATCAGCCCCAGCATTTT
size: .
V: TRBV2
D: .
J: TRBJ1-5

CDR3: CASNIQVSSSGELFF
DNA: TGTGCCAGCAACATACAAGTATCTAGCTCCGGGGAGCTGTTTTTT
size: once
V: TRBV7-8
D: .
J: TRBJ2-2

CDR3: CASSLVPQGASYEQYF
DNA: TGTGCCAGCAGCTTAGTCCCACAGGGGGCCTCCTACGAGCAGTACTTC
size: .
V: TRBV7-2
D: TRBD1
J: TRBJ2-7

CDR3: CASSLLGMLTGGDTEAFF
DNA: TGTGCCAGCAGTTTATTGGGAATGCTCACCGGGGGGGACACTGAAGCTTTCTTT
size: .
V: TRBV27
D: .
J: TRBJ1-1

CDR3: CASSSSLDRTNEQYF
DNA: TGTGCCAGCAGCTCAAGCCTGGACAGGACCAACGAGCAGTACTTC
size: .
V: TRBV9
D: TRBD1
J: TRBJ2-7

CDR3: CANTRAMNTEAFF
DNA: TGTGCCAATACTAGGGCCATGAACACTGAAGCTTTCTTT
size: .
V: TRBV6-5
D: .
J: TRBJ1-1

CDR3: CASSLARANTEAFF
DNA: TGCGCCAGCAGCTTGGCCAGGGCAAACACTGAAGCTTTCTTT
size: .
V: TRBV5-1
D: .
J: TRBJ1-1

CDR3: CASSPIQGNTGELFF
DNA: TGTGCCAGCAGTCCGATACAGGGTAACACCGGGGAGCTGTTTTTT
size: .
V: TRBV28
D: .
J: TRBJ2-2

CDR3: CASTNTGVYGYTF
DNA: TGTGCCAGCACCAACACAGGGGTCTATGGCTACACCTTC
size: .
V: TRBV28
D: TRBD1
J: TRBJ1-2

CDR3: CASSLESQGTKGYTF
DNA: TGTGCCAGCAGCTTGGAATCGCAGGGAACGAAAGGCTACACCTTC
size: .
V: TRBV5-5
D: .
J: TRBJ1-2

CDR3: CASSSRGSGTRTGELFF
DNA: TGTGCCAGTAGTTCGCGCGGGAGCGGGACCCGCACCGGGGAGCTGTTTTTT
size: .
V: TRBV19
D: TRBD2
J: TRBJ2-2

CDR3: CASSNIGTLSYEQYF
DNA: TGTGCCAGCAGCAATATCGGGACACTCTCCTACGAGCAGTACTTC
size: .
V: TRBV11-1
D: .
J: TRBJ2-7

CDR3: CASSLASGNTGELFF
DNA: TGTGCCAGCAGCTTAGCTAGCGGTAACACCGGGGAGCTGTTTTTT
size: .
V: TRBV7-2
D: .
J: TRBJ2-2

CDR3: CASSYSDEQFF
DNA: TGTGCCAGCAGTTACTCCGATGAGCAGTTCTTC
size: .
V: TRBV6-6
D: .
J: TRBJ2-1

CDR3: CASSEGTGDNQPQHF
DNA: TGTGCCAGCAGTGAAGGGACAGGGGACAATCAGCCCCAGCATTTT
size: .
V: TRBV2
D: TRBD1
J: TRBJ1-5

CDR3: CASSLAFRSSYNEQFF
DNA: TGTGCCAGCAGCTTAGCGTTTAGGTCTAGCTACAATGAGCAGTTCTTC
size: .
V: TRBV7-2
D: .
J: TRBJ2-1

CDR3: CASSFVQGYSNQPQHF
DNA: TGTGCCAGCAGTTTTGTACAGGGGTATAGCAATCAGCCCCAGCATTTT
size: .
V: TRBV28
D: TRBD1
J: TRBJ1-5

CDR3: CASSPQGASNQPQHF
DNA: TGTGCCAGCAGCCCCCAGGGGGCTAGCAATCAGCCCCAGCATTTT
size: .
V: TRBV7-9
D: TRBD1
J: TRBJ1-5

CDR3: CASSSGTGVEKLFF
DNA: TGTGCCAGCAGCTCAGGGACAGGGGTGGAAAAACTGTTTTTT
size: .
V: TRBV9
D: TRBD1
J: TRBJ1-4

CDR3: CASSMSPTGVSNNEQFF
DNA: TGTGCCAGTAGTATGTCTCCCACGGGAGTTTCAAACAATGAGCAGTTCTTC
size: .
V: TRBV19
D: .
J: TRBJ2-1

CDR3: CASAQTPRGKNTEAFF
DNA: TGTGCCAGCGCACAGACCCCCCGGGGAAAGAACACTGAAGCTTTCTTT
size: .
V: TRBV18
D: .
J: TRBJ1-1

CDR3: CSAHRTGPNTGELFF
DNA: TGCAGCGCCCATCGGACAGGCCCGAACACCGGGGAGCTGTTTTTT
size: .
V: TRBV29-1
D: TRBD1
J: TRBJ2-2

CDR3: CASSLPASWAGQPQHF
DNA: TGTGCCAGCAGTCTCCCCGCTTCGTGGGCTGGACAGCCCCAGCATTTT
size: many
V: TRBV28
D: .
J: TRBJ1-5

CDR3: CASSSWGDNEQFF
DNA: TGTGCCAGCAGCTCTTGGGGGGACAATGAGCAGTTCTTC
size: .
V: TRBV11-3
D: .
J: TRBJ2-1

CDR3: CASGLAQVVNYNSPLHF
DNA: TGTGCTAGTGGTTTGGCACAGGTTGTTAACTATAATTCACCCCTCCACTTT
size: .
V: TRBV12-5
D: .
J: TRBJ1-6

CDR3: CASSLSTWKDRVYEQYF
DNA: TGTGCCAGCAGCTTAAGTACATGGAAGGACAGGGTTTACGAGCAGTACTTC
size: .
V: TRBV11-2
D: TRBD1
J: TRBJ2-7

CDR3: CASSLFTGAANF
DNA: TGTGCCAGCAGTTTGTTCACAGGGGCCGCCAACTTC
size: once
V: TRBV28
D: TRBD1
J: TRBJ1-2

CDR3: CASSAPRDGSYGYTF
DNA: TGCGCCAGCAGTGCACCCAGGGATGGTTCTTATGGCTACACCTTC
size: .
V: TRBV10-1
D: .
J: TRBJ1-2

CDR3: CASTGGNTYLNEQFF
DNA: TGTGCCAGCACCGGAGGGAACACGTATCTAAATGAGCAGTTCTTC
size: .
V: TRBV6-5
D: .
J: TRBJ2-1

CDR3: CASSNSGQSNTEAFF
DNA: TGTGCCAGCAGCAACTCGGGACAGTCGAACACTGAAGCTTTCTTT
size: .
V: TRBV5-4
D: TRBD1
J: TRBJ1-1

CDR3: CASSGTGVQPQHF
DNA: TGCGCCAGCAGTGGGACAGGGGTTCAGCCCCAGCATTTT
size: .
V: TRBV10-2
D: TRBD1
J: TRBJ1-5

CDR3: CASSLAGDLRTQYF
DNA: TGTGCCAGCAGCTTGGCCGGGGACTTGAGGACCCAGTACTTC
size: .
V: TRBV5-8
D: .
J: TRBJ2-5

CDR3: CASSFLRLAGTYEQYF
DNA: TGTGCCAGCAGTTTTCTGAGGCTAGCGGGGACCTACGAGCAGTACTTC
size: .
V: TRBV27
D: TRBD2
J: TRBJ2-7

CDR3: CASSPPSGSLSGNTIYF
DNA: TGTGCCAGCTCACCACCCTCGGGGTCCCTCTCTGGAAACACCATATATTTT
size: .
V: TRBV18
D: .
J: TRBJ1-3